This TCR beta chain is from a study of shared clonotypes between healthy human individuals. Study-level background: The study enrolled a couple of women and three men aged 18 to 49.

Authors' methods: In the immunoSEQ data, sequences were junction-only and lacked quality scores, so filtering differed. Sequencing was performed with immunoSEQ multiplex PCR; in TCRdb, only in-frame clones are kept and a portion is missing. That table gives V, J and clone size, and the DNA gave D and trimming. The data show a few million clones, 85% to 95% seen once. A word on this clone: Its specificity is not known.

Germline lookup yields CDR1 SEHNR and CDR2 FQNEAQ (reference sequence). V was shortened by 1 base and J by 6 bases, with 7 bases between the two germline ends. The CDR3 is 12 residues long. Study-wide points: Clonotypes which were not shared had lower generation probabilities than clonotypes that all four donors shared.

The sequencing input was naive CD4+ T cells from PBMCs. Subset of the sample: CD45RA+ positively selected. The chain employs TRBV7-9 and TRBJ2-7; unclear D gene. The TCR was taken from a man aged 18 to 30 in good health. Some clones in this sample may be carry-over from other donors' samples. This CDR3 reads CASSLGSREQYF. DNA for the CDR3: TGTGCCAGCAGCTTAGGGTCCCGCGAGCAGTACTTC. The full variable domain, completed using reference TRBV7-9 and TRBJ2-7, is DTGVSQNPRHKITKRGQNVTFRCDPISEHNRLYWYRQTLGQGPEFLTYFQNEAQLEKSRLLSDRFSAERPKGSFSTLEIQRTEQGDSAMYLCASSLGSREQYFGPGTRLTVT.